This note documents a single T cell receptor beta chain sequence. Antigen unknown. One entry per CDR3 protein results from TCRdb running MiXCR on the reads. Found here are approximately 300,000 distinct CDR3 sequences, roughly 25% of them singletons; the top ten hold roughly 15%. The sample belongs to a study of T cell repertoires in cytomegalovirus infection. Study details: TCR beta signatures that were public indicated CMV infection and matching HLA type.

CDR3 size: 13 residues. Trimming left V 3 bases short and J 2 bases short, with 5 bases between. Germline-derived CDR1 and CDR2 are MDHEN and SYDVKM. The receptor comes from a human donor in good health (CMV status not recorded). Some clones in this sample may be carry-over from other donors' samples. V and J are TRBV28 and TRBJ1-3; D remains ambiguous. The sequencing here drew on cultured PBMCs, taken from culture after CMV antigen stimulation. DNA for the CDR3: TGTGCCAGCAGTTTGCGAACTGGAAACACCATATATTTT. This gives the protein CASSLRTGNTIYF.